Detailed here is one T cell receptor (beta chain). Germline V gene sequence: CDR1 LNHDA, CDR2 SQIVND (reference sequence). The CDR3 totals 13 residues. V shed 9 bases and J shed 5 bases, with 14 bases lying between them. This entry is derived from a study of T cell changes during pregnancy in multiple sclerosis. The table came from immunoSEQ multiplex PCR; TCRdb's copy has only in-frame clones and leaves some out. Of 50,000 or so clones detected, around 93% appear once; the ten largest clones hold roughly 10%. This chain connects TRBV19 to TRBJ1-5; TRBD1 is a possible D gene (6 bases). This receptor was identified in a female donor with multiple sclerosis, enrolled in a pregnancy study. The source was CD8+ T cells from peripheral blood mononuclear cells, collected after pregnancy. The DNA for the CDR3 is TGTGCCAGCACGGGACACCCGGATCAGCCCCAGCATTTT. Translating it yields CASTGHPDQPQHF.